Below are 30 T cell receptor beta chains sequenced from a single sample in a study of blood T cell repertoires in COVID-19. Assay: immunoSEQ multiplex PCR; the TCRdb copy retains only in-frame clones and omits some. Among about 250,000 clones listed, 86% were seen once. The sample consisted of peripheral blood. The receptors originated from a woman aged 60-75 years who had recovered from COVID-19.

The rearrangement links TRBV6-5 to TRBJ1-4; the match to TRBD1 covers 9 bases. The V gene's germline CDR1 is MNHEY and CDR2 SVGAGI. This CDR3 spans 14 amino acids. Trimming took 2 bases from V and 7 from J; bases not matched to a gene: 2. Here the CDR3 reads CASSYGDRAEKLFF. The DNA for the CDR3 is TGTGCCAGCAGTTACGGGGACAGGGCTGAAAAACTGTTTTTT.

This rearrangement joins TRBV5-1 to TRBJ2-7; D gene unclear. The CDR3 contains 15 residues. Germline CDR1 is SGHRS and CDR2 is YFSETQ. The germline V and J ends were trimmed by 5 bases and 1 base, with 16 bases remaining between them. The CDR3 DNA is TGCGCCAGCAGGCCCGCCCAGGCAGGATCCTACGAGCAGTACTTC. This encodes CASRPAQAGSYEQYF.

This chain uses TRBV5-5 with TRBJ1-1; no definite D call. This CDR3 contains 15 residues. Germline CDR1 reads SGHKS; CDR2 reads YYEKEE (reference sequence). Trimming pared 0 bases from V and 0 bases from J, leaving 9 bases between. The CDR3 DNA reads as TGTGCCAGCAGCTTGGCGGCGGGAATGAACACTGAAGCTTTCTTT. This encodes CASSLAAGMNTEAFF.

This clone was observed many times. The chain is built from TRBV3-1 (or the pseudogene TRBV3-2) and TRBJ1-3; a weak D match, TRBD1 (5 bases). CDR1 is LGHDT, CDR2 YNNKEL, per germline (reference sequence). Trimming took 8 bases from V and 0 from J, leaving 17 bases between them. This CDR3 has 16 residues. CDR3 bases: TGTGCCAGCCTAGGACACAACCGACTCTCTGGAAACACCATATATTTT. Protein product: CASLGHNRLSGNTIYF.

This clone was picked up a small number of times. The V call is TRBV19, the J call TRBJ2-1; tentative D call: TRBD1 (5 bases). Per the germline V gene, CDR1 is LNHDA and CDR2 is SQIVND (reference sequence). The CDR3 runs to 16 residues. V lost 8 bases and J lost 3, with 20 bases in between. CDR3 DNA sequence: TGTGCCAGTGCGGAAAGGACACCGAAGTACTACAATGAGCAGTTCTTC. Translation gives CASAERTPKYYNEQFF.

This chain joins TRBV11-2 and TRBJ1-2; no reliable D call. CDR1 is SGHAT and CDR2 is FQNNGV in the germline V gene. Trimming shortened V by 5 bases and J by 4 bases, and 11 bases separated the two germline ends. This CDR3 is 13 amino acids long. CDR3: CASSPIYGYGYTF. In DNA, the CDR3 is TGTGCCAGCAGCCCAATCTACGGCTATGGCTACACCTTC.

In its sample, this clone was seen once. The chain is built from TRBV7-8 and TRBJ1-2; TRBD1 might be the D (6 bases). Per germline, CDR1 SGHVS and CDR2 FQNEAQ. Trimming took off 11 bases at V and 6 bases at J, with 22 bases between the two ends. The CDR3 runs 14 residues. This chain's CDR3 is CAVSVLGGFNGYTF. The CDR3 nucleotides are TGTGCCGTCTCGGTCCTAGGGGGTTTTAATGGCTACACCTTC.

Points on this clone: Other DNA sequences from this sample encode an identical CDR3 as well. The chain carries TRBV18 and TRBJ1-5, with TRBD1 as a possible D gene (5 bases). Germline V gives CDR1 KGHSH, CDR2 LQKENI. CDR3 length equals 12 residues. Between the trimmed V and J ends, which lost 6 bases and 4 bases, there was a span of 7 bases. This CDR3 reads CASSGGNQPQHF. The CDR3 bases are TGTGCCAGCTCCGGGGGGAATCAGCCCCAGCATTTT. The whole variable domain, remainder taken from reference TRBV18 and TRBJ1-5, is NAGVMQNPRHLVRRRGQEARLRCSPMKGHSHVYWYRQLPEEGLKFMVYLQKENIIDESGMPKERFSAEFPKEGPSILRIQQVVRGDSAAYFCASSGGNQPQHFGDGTRLSIL.

V usage is TRBV11-3 and J usage is TRBJ1-3, with 8 bases that match TRBD1. V was pared by 6 bases and J by 0 bases, with 10 bases of the junction left unmatched. CDR3 length: 17 residues. Germline assignment: CDR1 SGHNT and CDR2 YENEEA. The CDR3 region has the DNA TGTGCCAGCAGTCTATTGGACAGGGCTTTCTCTGGAAACACCATATATTTT. Translating gives CASSLLDRAFSGNTIYF.

The J gene is TRBJ2-7, the V gene TRBV11-3, with 7 nucleotides matching TRBD1. This CDR3 comprises 12 residues. J gave up 5 bases and V 2 bases, and 0 bases lay outside the gene matches. CDR1 SGHNT and CDR2 YENEEA come from the germline V gene. The CDR3 DNA sequence: TGTGCCAGCAGCTTACAGGGGGACGAGCAGTACTTC. Translation gives CASSLQGDEQYF. Full variable domain (rest looked up from reference TRBV11-3 and TRBJ2-7): EAGVVQSPRYKIIEKKQPVAFWCNPISGHNTLYWYLQNLGQGPELLIRYENEEAVDDSQLPKDRFSAERLKGVDSTLKIQPAELGDSAVYLCASSLQGDEQYFGPGTRLTVT.

The V and J genes are TRBV6-6 and TRBJ1-6; 7 nucleotides match TRBD1. V lost 5 bases to trimming and J lost 5 bases; unmatched junction nucleotides: 9. This CDR3 region has 16 residues. Germline CDR1 reads MNHNY; CDR2 reads SVGAGI (reference sequence). The CDR3 sequence is CASSRQGLSHNSPLHF. In nucleotides, the CDR3 is TGTGCCAGCAGTCGACAGGGTTTATCCCATAATTCACCCCTCCACTTT.

The V gene is TRBV7-2, the J gene TRBJ2-3; D ambiguous. Per the germline V gene, CDR1 is SGHTA and CDR2 is FQGNSA. The CDR3 contains 15 residues. V was cut by 1 base and J by 0 bases, with 8 bases left in between. The CDR3 DNA follows: TGTGCCAGCAGCTTAGTGGCCGATAGCACAGATACGCAGTATTTT. It encodes CASSLVADSTDTQYF.

J is TRBJ2-7 and V is TRBV28; a weak D match, TRBD2 (5 bases). The germline V gene encodes CDR1 MDHEN and CDR2 SYDVKM. This CDR3 comprises 11 residues. Deletions cut 7 bases from V and 6 bases from J, with 10 bases between. CDR3 in amino acids: CASTGFREQYF. CDR3 nucleotide sequence: TGTGCCAGCACGGGGTTCCGCGAGCAGTACTTC. The full variable domain, rest sourced from reference TRBV28 and TRBJ2-7, is DVKVTQSSRYLVKRTGEKVFLECVQDMDHENMFWYRQDPGLGLRLIYFSYDVKMKEKGDIPEGYSVSREKKERFSLILESASTNQTSMYLCASTGFREQYFGPGTRLTVT.

The rearrangement uses TRBV5-1 and TRBJ1-4, with TRBD1 as a possible D gene (5 bases). Germline CDR1 and CDR2: SGHRS and YFSETQ. V was clipped by 3 bases and J by 7 bases, with 19 bases between them. The CDR3 is 16 residues long. In nucleotides, the CDR3 is TGCGCCAGCAGCTCCCTTTCGGGGGTGTATAGTGAAAAACTGTTTTTT. This translates into CASSSLSGVYSEKLFF. Filled out from reference TRBV5-1 and TRBJ1-4, the complete variable domain reads KAGVTQTPRYLIKTRGQQVTLSCSPISGHRSVSWYQQTPGQGLQFLFEYFSETQRNKGNFPGRFSGRQFSNSRSEMNVSTLELGDSALYLCASSSLSGVYSEKLFFGSGTQLSVL.

The genes are TRBV7-8 and TRBJ1-1, with 9 bases that match TRBD1. Per the germline V gene, CDR1 is SGHVS and CDR2 is FQNEAQ. This CDR3 comprises 13 residues. J lost 11 bases, V lost 2 bases, and 6 bases had no gene match. CDR3 in DNA: TGTGCCAGCAGCTTAATGAGGGACAGGGTGGCTTTCTTT. Translated: CASSLMRDRVAFF.

The chain has TRBV5-1 and TRBJ2-1; 9 nucleotides agree with TRBD1. Trimming cost V 4 bases and J 6 bases; bases outside gene matches: 8. Looked up from germline, CDR1 is SGHRS and CDR2 is YFSETQ. The length of the CDR3 is 15 residues. CDR3 sequence (DNA): TGCGCCAGCAGCCCGGGGGACAGGGACTCCAATGAGCAGTTCTTC. As protein: CASSPGDRDSNEQFF.

This chain uses TRBV5-4 with TRBJ2-7; the D gene is possibly TRBD1 (7 bases). V shed 2 bases and J shed 4 bases, with 13 bases lying between them. The CDR3 consists of 14 residues. From germline, CDR1 is SGHNT and CDR2 YYREEE (reference sequence). In DNA, the CDR3 is TGTGCCAGCAGCTTTGCCAGGGGGGCGTACGAGCAGTACTTC. This sequence encodes CASSFARGAYEQYF.

The chain couples TRBV10-2 to TRBJ2-5, with 8 bases that match TRBD2. Germline V gene lookup returns CDR1 WSHSY and CDR2 SAAADI. The CDR3 has 14 residues. Unmatched junction bases numbered 3, after V lost 6 bases and J lost 0 bases. CDR3 amino acids: CASRGGGYQETQYF. The DNA for the CDR3 is TGCGCCAGCAGGGGCGGGGGGTACCAAGAGACCCAGTACTTC.

This chain links TRBV28 with TRBJ2-1; 11 nucleotides line up with TRBD1. The CDR3 totals 12 residues. CDR1 and CDR2 from the germline V gene are MDHEN and SYDVKM. V gave up 10 bases and J gave up 8 bases; unmatched junction bases: 4. The CDR3 here is CATTDRGHEQFF. CDR3 DNA: TGTGCCACCACGGACAGGGGGCATGAGCAGTTCTTC.

DNA for the CDR3: TGCGCCAGCAGCCAAGATATAAGGTCAGGGGGCTTTGGCTACACCTTC. Translation: CASSQDIRSGGFGYTF. The V call is TRBV4-3, the J call TRBJ1-2; 8 nucleotides align to TRBD1. Germline V gene data show CDR1 as LGHNA and CDR2 as YSLEER. The V gene end was trimmed by 0 bases and the J gene end by 7 bases; junction bases not matched to a gene: 10. The CDR3 loop spans 16 amino acids.

The chain is built from TRBV18 and TRBJ2-1; possibly TRBD2 for D (5 bases). The CDR3 contains 16 residues. Trimming removed 1 base from V and 0 bases from J, with 10 bases in between. Germline assignment: CDR1 KGHSH and CDR2 LQKENI. Here the CDR3 reads CASSPRPGSSYNEQFF. DNA of the CDR3: TGTGCCAGCTCACCACGGCCGGGAAGCTCCTACAATGAGCAGTTCTTC.

This clone was detected only once. The J gene is TRBJ2-2, the V gene TRBV10-3; D is possibly TRBD1 (7 bases). The germline V gene encodes CDR1 ENHRY and CDR2 SYGVKD. The CDR3 has 14 residues. The V end lost 6 bases, the J end lost 4 bases, and 12 bases lay between the germline ends. Here the CDR3 reads CAISTRGVTGELFF. The CDR3 DNA reads TGTGCCATCAGCACCAGGGGGGTCACCGGGGAGCTGTTTTTT.

J is TRBJ1-4 and V is TRBV28; no definite D call. Germline values: CDR1 MDHEN, CDR2 SYDVKM. The V gene lost 7 bases and the J gene lost 0 bases, with 12 bases spanning the gap. The CDR3 is 15 amino acids. The CDR3 nucleotides read TGTGCCAGCAATTCCTCCCCAGCAACTAATGAAAAACTGTTTTTT. It yields the protein CASNSSPATNEKLFF. Filled out from reference TRBV28 and TRBJ1-4, the complete variable domain reads DVKVTQSSRYLVKRTGEKVFLECVQDMDHENMFWYRQDPGLGLRLIYFSYDVKMKEKGDIPEGYSVSREKKERFSLILESASTNQTSMYLCASNSSPATNEKLFFGSGTQLSVL.

V usage is TRBV7-2 and J usage is TRBJ2-4, with TRBD1 matching 9 bases. Germline V gives CDR1 SGHTA, CDR2 FQGNSA. CDR3 length: 17 residues. V dropped 2 bases and J dropped 7; count of bases not matched to a gene: 12. Written as DNA, the CDR3 is TGTGCCAGCAGCTTATCCAATTCCGGGACAGGGACCAACATTCAGTACTTC. Protein product: CASSLSNSGTGTNIQYF. Full variable domain (outside the CDR3, taken from reference TRBV7-2 and TRBJ2-4): GAGVSQSPSNKVTEKGKDVELRCDPISGHTALYWYRQSLGQGLEFLIYFQGNSAPDKSGLPSDRFSAERTGGSVSTLTIQRTQQEDSAVYLCASSLSNSGTGTNIQYFGAGTRLSVL.

The chain couples TRBV9 to TRBJ2-2; tentative D call: TRBD2 (5 bases). V was shortened by 5 bases and J by 0 bases, with 8 bases between the two germline ends. Looked up from germline, CDR1 is SGDLS and CDR2 is YYNGEE. The CDR3 is made up of 14 amino acids. The CDR3 bases are TGTGCCAGCAGGGAGGCACCGAACACCGGGGAGCTGTTTTTT. Its translation: CASREAPNTGELFF.

On this clone: One end of the junction fails to match germline, which may point to a read error. J is TRBJ2-3 and V is TRBV7-7; TRBD2 aligns across 14 bases. Germline lookup yields CDR1 SSHAT and CDR2 FNYEAQ (reference sequence). The CDR3 has 15 amino acids. CDR3 DNA sequence: TGTGCTAGCAGCCCGACTAGCGGGGGGGTTGGTACGCAGTATTTT. This codes for CASSPTSGGVGTQYF.

The chain combines TRBV19 with TRBJ1-2; D is uncertain. The CDR3 runs to 15 residues. Germline values: CDR1 LNHDA, CDR2 SQIVND (reference sequence). The V end lost 3 bases, the J end lost 4 bases, and 15 bases lay between the germline ends. DNA of the CDR3: TGTGCCAGTAGTATCGAGGGAAGAGGATCCTATGGCTACACCTTC. Translation gives CASSIEGRGSYGYTF.

This clone was observed a single time. V is TRBV5-1 and J is TRBJ2-7; maybe TRBD2 (6 bases). Trimming stripped 3 bases from V and 12 bases from J, with 25 bases between. Germline V lookup: CDR1 SGHRS, CDR2 YFSETQ. This CDR3 is 15 amino acids long. The CDR3, as DNA: TGCGCCAGCAGCTCGCCGGGACTCGGGGACTCAAACATGTACTTC. This translates into CASSSPGLGDSNMYF.

The genes are TRBV28 and TRBJ1-2; the D is unclear. Looked up from germline, CDR1 is MDHEN and CDR2 is SYDVKM. The V end was cut by 10 bases, the J end by 1 base, with 25 bases between. The CDR3 is made up of 17 amino acids. The CDR3 coding sequence is TGTGCCACTCCCAGCAACCCAAATCAACAGCATAACTATGGCTACACCTTC. Protein product: CATPSNPNQQHNYGYTF.

V and J are TRBV15 and TRBJ2-1; D is possibly TRBD2 (7 bases). The CDR3 has 14 amino acids. Germline V gene sequence: CDR1 LNHNV, CDR2 YYDKDF (reference sequence). Trimming stripped 5 bases from V and 7 bases from J, with 15 bases between. The CDR3 DNA reads as TGTGCCACCAGCGATAGGGGGGGCGTGAATGAGCAGTTCTTC. It codes for CATSDRGGVNEQFF.